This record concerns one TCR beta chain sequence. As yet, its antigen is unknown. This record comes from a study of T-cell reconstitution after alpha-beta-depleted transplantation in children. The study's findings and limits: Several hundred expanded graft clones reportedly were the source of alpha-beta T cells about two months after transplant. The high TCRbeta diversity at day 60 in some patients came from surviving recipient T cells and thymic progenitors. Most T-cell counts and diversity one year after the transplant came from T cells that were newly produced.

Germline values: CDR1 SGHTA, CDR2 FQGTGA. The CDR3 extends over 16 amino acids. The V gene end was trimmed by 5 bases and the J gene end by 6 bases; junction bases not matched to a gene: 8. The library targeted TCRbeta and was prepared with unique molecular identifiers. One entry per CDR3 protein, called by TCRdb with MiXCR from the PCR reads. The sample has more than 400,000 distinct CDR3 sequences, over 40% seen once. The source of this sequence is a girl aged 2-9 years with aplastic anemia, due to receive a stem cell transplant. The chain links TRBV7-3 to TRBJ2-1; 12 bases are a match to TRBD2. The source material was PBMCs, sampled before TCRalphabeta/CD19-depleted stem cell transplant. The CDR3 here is CASSPAGTSGRNEQFF. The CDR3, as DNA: TGTGCCAGCAGCCCCGCCGGGACTAGCGGGCGCAATGAGCAGTTCTTC.